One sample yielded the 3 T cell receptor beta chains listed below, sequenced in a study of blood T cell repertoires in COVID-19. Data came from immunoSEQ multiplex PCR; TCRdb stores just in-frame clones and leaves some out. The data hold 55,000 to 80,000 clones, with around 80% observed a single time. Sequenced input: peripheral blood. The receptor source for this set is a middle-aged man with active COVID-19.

CDR3: CASSDGGSYNEQFF. The CDR3 region has the DNA TGTGCCAGCAGTGACGGCGGTTCCTACAATGAGCAGTTCTTC. The genes are TRBV2 and TRBJ2-1; D remains ambiguous. Between the trimmed V and J ends, which lost 3 bases and 1 base, there was a span of 7 bases. The CDR3 spans 14 residues. Germline CDR1 and CDR2: SNHLY and FYNNEI.

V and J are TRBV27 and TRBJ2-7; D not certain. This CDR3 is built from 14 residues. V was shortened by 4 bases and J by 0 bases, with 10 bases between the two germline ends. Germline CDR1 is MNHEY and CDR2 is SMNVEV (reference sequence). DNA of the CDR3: TGTGCCAGCAGTTCCCCATCGAGCTCCTACGAGCAGTACTTC. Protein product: CASSSPSSSYEQYF.

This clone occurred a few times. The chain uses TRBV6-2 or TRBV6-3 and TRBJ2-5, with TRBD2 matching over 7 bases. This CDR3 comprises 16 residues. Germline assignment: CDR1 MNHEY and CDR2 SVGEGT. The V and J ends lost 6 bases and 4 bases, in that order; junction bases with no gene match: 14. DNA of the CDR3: TGTGCCAGCAGCACCGGGAGGACTAGATTGTCAGAGACCCAGTACTTC. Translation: CASSTGRTRLSETQYF.